The next 24 T cell receptor beta chains were all read from a single sample in a study of identical twins. TCRdb reprocessed the 5' RACE reads via MiXCR and lists one record per CDR3 protein. The table shows 450,000 to 600,000 distinct CDR3 sequences, with about 20% occurring only once. The sample also formed part of further work on yellow fever vaccine responses in identical twins.

What was sequenced was CD4+ T cells sorted from blood. These receptors all come from a woman aged 18-29 years in good health.

This clonotype has only a few counts. The chain links TRBV20-1 to TRBJ2-1; D unresolved. CDR1 is DFQATT, CDR2 SNEGSKA, per germline (reference sequence). V was clipped by 7 bases and J by 8 bases, with 18 bases between them. This CDR3 comprises 13 residues. The CDR3, as DNA: TGCAGTGTCGCAGGCCGTTATTACGATGAGCAGTTCTTC. Encoded protein: CSVAGRYYDEQFF.

This clonotype was observed a few times. The rearrangement joins TRBV5-1 to TRBJ2-1; 8 nucleotides agree with TRBD2. V was clipped by 6 bases and J by 2 bases; unmatched bases: 7. The CDR3 runs to 15 residues. Germline V lookup: CDR1 SGHRS, CDR2 YFSETQ. This chain's CDR3 is CASNLAGYTYNEQFF. The CDR3 DNA reads TGCGCCAGCAATCTAGCGGGTTACACCTACAATGAGCAGTTCTTC. The full variable domain, in which reference TRBV5-1 and TRBJ2-1 provide the parts outside the CDR3, is KAGVTQTPRYLIKTRGQQVTLSCSPISGHRSVSWYQQTPGQGLQFLFEYFSETQRNKGNFPGRFSGRQFSNSRSEMNVSTLELGDSALYLCASNLAGYTYNEQFFGPGTRLTVL.

This clonotype was seen more than once but under ten times. The genes are TRBV7-2 and TRBJ2-1; D is perhaps TRBD1 (6 bases). This CDR3 is 13 amino acids long. Germline CDR1 reads SGHTA; CDR2 reads FQGNSA. Trimming pared 5 bases from V and 8 bases from J, leaving 13 bases between. This CDR3 is CASSLPQGYEQFF. The CDR3 DNA reads as TGTGCCAGCAGCCTACCCCAGGGGTATGAGCAGTTCTTC. Together with reference TRBV7-2 and TRBJ2-1, the CDR3 gives the full variable domain: GAGVSQSPSNKVTEKGKDVELRCDPISGHTALYWYRQSLGQGLEFLIYFQGNSAPDKSGLPSDRFSAERTGGSVSTLTIQRTQQEDSAVYLCASSLPQGYEQFFGPGTRLTVL.

The table lists this clonotype with a few counts. The chain links TRBV20-1 to TRBJ2-3; 7 bases align to TRBD2. Per the germline V gene, CDR1 is DFQATT and CDR2 is SNEGSKA (reference sequence). The junction had 7 bases not matched to a gene; V was cut back by 3 bases and J by 4 bases. This CDR3 is 14 amino acids long. The CDR3 DNA reads TGCAGTGCTAGTAGGCTAGCGGCTGCAGATACGCAGTATTTT. Residues: CSASRLAAADTQYF.

This chain links TRBV20-1 with TRBJ2-1; D gene unclear. This CDR3 region has 14 residues. Per the germline V gene, CDR1 is DFQATT and CDR2 is SNEGSKA (reference sequence). The V end lost 6 bases, the J end lost 7 bases, and 19 bases lay between the germline ends. The CDR3 here is CSALGPLPGNEQFF. The CDR3 DNA reads as TGCAGTGCACTCGGACCCCTCCCTGGGAATGAGCAGTTCTTC.

This rearrangement joins TRBV9 to TRBJ1-4; the D gene is possibly TRBD1 (5 bases). V was trimmed by 3 bases and J by 4 bases, leaving 13 bases between them. Germline V gene data show CDR1 as SGDLS and CDR2 as YYNGEE. This CDR3 has 15 amino acids. CDR3: CASSATGGYNEKLFF. The CDR3 bases are TGTGCCAGCAGCGCCACCGGGGGTTATAATGAAAAACTGTTTTTT.

The sample holds a few counts of this clonotype. The chain has TRBV12-3 or TRBV12-4 and TRBJ2-2; D gene ambiguous. The CDR3 covers 15 residues. V lost 3 bases to trimming and J lost 4 bases, with 12 bases between them. DNA for the CDR3: TGTGCCAGCAGTTTTTCGGCCGGTAGCACCGGGGAGCTGTTTTTT. Its protein product is CASSFSAGSTGELFF.

This clonotype has just a few counts. The chain joins TRBV29-1 to TRBJ2-7; D tentatively reads TRBD1 or TRBD2 (5 bases each). Germline loops: CDR1 SQVTM, CDR2 ANQGSEA. This CDR3 has 14 residues. V shed 4 bases and J shed 3 bases, with 16 bases lying between them. CDR3 coding DNA: TGCAGCGTTGGATACGCGTGGGACGGCTACGAGCAGTACTTC. Protein: CSVGYAWDGYEQYF.

The gene calls are TRBV6-5 and TRBJ2-7, with D possibly matching TRBD1 (6 bases). The germline CDR1 and CDR2 sequences are MNHEY and SVGAGI. V lost 2 bases to trimming and J lost 2 bases, with 19 bases between them. This CDR3 contains 17 residues. In DNA, the CDR3 is TGTGCCAGCAGTTACGATCCTAATCCGACAGGTACCTACGAGCAGTACGTC. It yields the protein CASSYDPNPTGTYEQYV.

This clonotype was recorded a few times. The rearrangement uses TRBV29-1 and TRBJ2-3; 8 bases line up with TRBD2. Per the germline V gene, CDR1 is SQVTM and CDR2 is ANQGSEA. This CDR3 region has 17 residues. V lost 0 bases to trimming and J lost 4 bases; unmatched junction nucleotides: 12. The CDR3 nucleotides read TGCAGCGTTGAAGATCGTAGCAGCGGGAGTTGGGCAGATACGCAGTATTTT. As protein: CSVEDRSSGSWADTQYF.

There are a few counts of this clonotype. The chain is built from TRBV5-1 and TRBJ1-1, with D maybe TRBD1 (6 bases). Germline CDR1 and CDR2: SGHRS and YFSETQ. Trimming took off 5 bases at V and 0 bases at J, with 11 bases between the two ends. CDR3 length: 14 amino acids. The CDR3 DNA reads TGCGCCAGCAGGCTCCAGGGGTTGAACACTGAAGCTTTCTTT. Encoded protein: CASRLQGLNTEAFF.

This clonotype was picked up a small number of times. This chain uses TRBV20-1 with TRBJ1-2; no reliable D call. Trimming removed 6 bases from V and 3 bases from J, with 14 bases in between. Germline CDR1 is DFQATT and CDR2 is SNEGSKA (reference sequence). The CDR3 spans 13 residues. For the CDR3, the DNA is TGCAGTGCGGTTAGACACCCCCACTATGGCTACACCTTC. This gives the protein CSAVRHPHYGYTF.

This chain uses TRBV27 with TRBJ2-3; a possible D gene is TRBD2 (5 bases). The CDR3 covers 19 residues. Deletions cut 4 bases from V and 0 bases from J, with 23 bases between. Germline assignment: CDR1 MNHEY and CDR2 SMNVEV (reference sequence). Here the CDR3 reads CASSSTPSWGATSTDTQYF. The CDR3 nucleotides read TGTGCCAGCAGTTCCACCCCTTCCTGGGGAGCGACTAGCACAGATACGCAGTATTTT.

This clonotype has more than one count but fewer than ten. The chain carries TRBV10-3 and TRBJ1-5, with D possibly matching TRBD1 (5 bases). The germline V gene encodes CDR1 ENHRY and CDR2 SYGVKD. The CDR3 length is 14 residues. V was clipped by 6 bases and J by 7 bases, with 16 bases between them. In DNA form, the CDR3 reads TGTGCCATCAGGGGGGGGAGGGAGGGACAGCCCCAGCATTTT. Its protein is CAIRGGREGQPQHF.

There are a few counts of this clonotype. V usage is TRBV7-9 and J usage is TRBJ1-1; 10 bases line up with TRBD1. Germline CDR1 SEHNR, CDR2 FQNEAQ (reference sequence). The J segment lost 4 bases and the V segment lost 5 bases, leaving 10 bases of the junction unmatched. The CDR3 loop spans 16 amino acids. The CDR3 DNA reads TGTGCCAGCAGCCTAGGACCCGGGACAGGGGTCACTGAAGCTTTCTTT. It translates to CASSLGPGTGVTEAFF.

This clonotype came up many times. The rearrangement uses TRBV5-5 and TRBJ2-7; possibly TRBD2 for D (5 bases). Germline assignment: CDR1 SGHKS and CDR2 YYEKEE (reference sequence). V dropped 0 bases and J dropped 3 bases, with 10 bases sitting between them. The CDR3 consists of 14 residues. The CDR3 DNA follows: TGTGCCAGCAGCTTGGGAGCGGCCGTCTACGAGCAGTACTTC. It encodes CASSLGAAVYEQYF.

The CDR3 sequence is CASSRAGMGTYGYTF. Here the CDR3 DNA reads TGTGCCAGCAGTCGCGCAGGGATGGGGACCTATGGCTACACCTTC. The chain combines TRBV12-3 or TRBV12-4 with TRBJ1-2, with a tentative D call TRBD1 (5 bases). The CDR3 extends over 15 amino acids. V shed 5 bases and J shed 4 bases, with 17 bases lying between them.

The V call is TRBV18, the J call TRBJ2-5; D ambiguous. Germline CDR1 is KGHSH and CDR2 is LQKENI. Trimming removed 3 bases from V and 2 bases from J, with 7 bases in between. This CDR3 is built from 13 residues. The CDR3 is CASSPYVQETQYF. The CDR3, as DNA: TGTGCCAGCTCACCCTACGTGCAAGAGACCCAGTACTTC. The full variable domain, its missing parts supplied by reference TRBV18 and TRBJ2-5, is NAGVMQNPRHLVRRRGQEARLRCSPMKGHSHVYWYRQLPEEGLKFMVYLQKENIIDESGMPKERFSAEFPKEGPSILRIQQVVRGDSAAYFCASSPYVQETQYFGPGTRLLVL.

The genes are TRBV12-3 or TRBV12-4 and TRBJ2-3; perhaps TRBD2 as D (7 bases). The CDR3 consists of 16 residues. Trimming removed 7 bases from V and 1 base from J, with 18 bases in between. The CDR3 region has the DNA TGTGCCAGCACCTCCGTCGGGGGGCTTGGCACAGATACGCAGTATTTT. This translates into CASTSVGGLGTDTQYF.

The V and J genes are TRBV10-3 and TRBJ2-7, with TRBD2 as a possible D gene (6 bases). This CDR3 is 11 amino acids long. Germline V CDR1 and CDR2: ENHRY, SYGVKD. Trimming pared 8 bases from V and 5 bases from J, leaving 10 bases between. The CDR3 DNA follows: TGTGCCATCGCTACGGGAGACGAGCAGTACTTC. Encoded protein: CAIATGDEQYF.

This chain joins TRBV4-1 and TRBJ1-4, with a weak D call TRBD1 (6 bases). V dropped 3 bases and J dropped 5 bases, with 16 bases sitting between them. The CDR3 has 16 amino acids. CDR1 and CDR2 (germline): MGHRA, YSYEKL. CDR3 sequence (DNA): TGCGCCAGCAGCCAGAGACAGGCGGCCACCAATGAAAAACTGTTTTTT. It codes for CASSQRQAATNEKLFF.

The rearrangement joins TRBV7-2 to TRBJ2-7, with a weak D call TRBD2 (6 bases). The CDR3 length is 14 residues. CDR1 is SGHTA, CDR2 FQGNSA, per germline. V dropped 1 base and J dropped 4 bases, with 11 bases sitting between them. CDR3 protein: CASSLDAGRYEQYF. The DNA of the CDR3 is TGTGCCAGCAGCTTAGACGCGGGACGTTACGAGCAGTACTTC.

This chain connects TRBV6-6 to TRBJ1-2, with TRBD1 matching over 7 bases. Germline trimming cut 2 bases from V and 6 bases from J; bases unmatched to any gene: 3. Per germline, CDR1 MNHNY and CDR2 SVGAGI (reference sequence). The CDR3 covers 13 residues. CDR3 amino acids: CASSYGTEDGYTF. CDR3 DNA sequence: TGTGCCAGCAGTTACGGGACAGAGGATGGCTACACCTTC.

The rearrangement joins TRBV3-1 to TRBJ1-5; TRBD1 is a possible D gene (5 bases). The CDR3 extends over 15 amino acids. Between the trimmed V and J ends, which lost 1 base and 5 bases, there was a span of 12 bases. The germline gives CDR1 LGHDT, CDR2 YNNKEL (reference sequence). CDR3 sequence reads: CASSQGGARDQPQHF. In nucleotides, the CDR3 is TGTGCCAGCAGCCAAGGAGGGGCCCGGGATCAGCCCCAGCATTTT.